This T cell receptor beta chain was retrieved from a study of cytomegalovirus exposure and HLA in healthy donors. Overall study results and limits: Later analysis revealed greater clonal expansion in HLA-associated TCR beta chains than in equally common others.

The table lists this clone with a few counts. As yet, its antigen is unknown. V was trimmed by 8 bases and J by 3 bases, leaving 18 bases between them. Germline assignment: CDR1 LNHDA and CDR2 SQIVND (reference sequence). The CDR3 is 15 amino acids. The PCR used 60 Vbeta and 13 Jbeta primers. Profiling relied on immunoSEQ multiplex PCR, and the TCRdb table lists in-frame clones only, not all of them. Here the sample spans roughly 130,000 clones, over 8% being singletons. The sequence was obtained from a man between 35 and 55 years old in good health and CMV-seronegative. The specimen was PBMCs. The chain is built from TRBV19 and TRBJ2-3; D is possibly TRBD2 (6 bases). CDR3 nucleotide sequence: TGTGCCAGTGGAGCTTGGGGGAGGTGGACAGATACGCAGTATTTT. Translated: CASGAWGRWTDTQYF.